The 27 T cell receptor beta chains given below trace back to one sample, sequenced in a study of regulatory T cells in long-lasting Graves disease. Time point noted: newly diagnosed GD, antithyroid drugs for less than 3 months. Researchers made the TCR library from RNA that was extracted from PBMCs. CDR3 regions were amplified by Arm-PCR using iRepertoire HTBI primers to build TCR beta libraries. MiXCR, applied by TCRdb to the multiplex PCR reads, yields one record per CDR3 protein. Altogether 580,000 or so distinct CDR3 sequences are present, about 16% being singletons, with the ten largest covering about 11%. The data also belong to a second study, concerning T cells in Graves' hyperthyroidism and ophthalmopathy.

The sequences come from peripheral blood mononuclear cells (PBMCs), collected at new diagnosis, from a patient treated with antithyroid drugs. The source of these receptors is a man aged 18 to 29 with Graves disease.

V and J are TRBV19 and TRBJ2-3; D may be TRBD2 (6 bases). Germline assignment: CDR1 LNHDA and CDR2 SQIVND (reference sequence). The CDR3 is 14 residues long. Deletions cut 1 base from V and 8 bases from J, with 13 bases between. CDR3 nucleotides: TGTGCCAGTAGTATAGCAGCTGGGCGGGGTACGCAGTATTTT. Amino acids: CASSIAAGRGTQYF.

The chain joins TRBV28 to TRBJ2-1; D is uncertain. CDR1 is MDHEN, CDR2 SYDVKM, per germline. The germline V and J ends were trimmed by 6 bases and 4 bases, with 19 bases remaining between them. The CDR3 is made up of 16 amino acids. The CDR3 DNA reads TGTGCCAGCAGGAACAGTGACGGGTACAAGTACAATGAGCAGTTCTTC. It translates to CASRNSDGYKYNEQFF.

V gene TRBV4-1 combines with J gene TRBJ2-7, with D possibly being TRBD1 (6 bases). In germline, CDR1 is MGHRA, CDR2 YSYEKL. The CDR3 covers 14 residues. Trimming cost V 1 base and J 2 bases, with 9 bases left between them. The CDR3 sequence is CASSQGYRAYEQYF. The CDR3 DNA reads as TGCGCCAGCAGCCAAGGATACAGGGCCTACGAGCAGTACTTC.

This clonotype was seen repeatedly, ten times or more. The chain uses TRBV30 and TRBJ2-7; D might be TRBD1 (6 bases). Germline values: CDR1 GTSNPN, CDR2 SVGIG (reference sequence). The ends were cut back, 0 bases at V and 1 base at J, with 7 bases in the middle. This CDR3 is 13 amino acids long. The CDR3 reads CAWSVQGSYEQYF. In nucleotides, the CDR3 is TGTGCCTGGAGTGTCCAGGGGTCCTACGAGCAGTACTTC.

At least ten counts were recorded for this clonotype. The chain links TRBV5-1 to TRBJ2-1; no definite D call. Trimming pared 6 bases from V and 2 bases from J, leaving 18 bases between. Per the germline V gene, CDR1 is SGHRS and CDR2 is YFSETQ. This CDR3 is built from 16 residues. CDR3: CASKTDTRIAYNEQFF. DNA of the CDR3: TGCGCCAGCAAAACTGATACGAGGATCGCCTACAATGAGCAGTTCTTC. The whole variable domain, filled in from reference TRBV5-1 and TRBJ2-1, reads KAGVTQTPRYLIKTRGQQVTLSCSPISGHRSVSWYQQTPGQGLQFLFEYFSETQRNKGNFPGRFSGRQFSNSRSEMNVSTLELGDSALYLCASKTDTRIAYNEQFFGPGTRLTVL.

There are many counts of this clonotype. J is TRBJ2-7 and V is TRBV5-1, with 7 positions matching TRBD2. The CDR3 is 14 amino acids. Looked up from germline, CDR1 is SGHRS and CDR2 is YFSETQ. V was pared by 4 bases and J by 6 bases, with 10 bases of the junction left unmatched. Written as DNA, the CDR3 is TGCGCCAGCAGCCCGGAAGGGTCGGGAGGCGAGCAGTACTTC. Its translation: CASSPEGSGGEQYF.

This clonotype occurred many times. The rearrangement links TRBV28 to TRBJ2-7; D is uncertain. The CDR3 contains 14 residues. Germline CDR1 reads MDHEN; CDR2 reads SYDVKM. The V end was cut by 1 base, the J end by 2 bases, with 9 bases between. The CDR3 reads CASSLSSGPYEQYF. In DNA form, the CDR3 reads TGTGCCAGCAGTTTATCTTCCGGACCCTACGAGCAGTACTTC.

CDR3 sequence: CSAGTDEQYF. CDR3 coding DNA: TGCAGCGCTGGGACAGACGAGCAGTACTTC. The chain combines TRBV29-1 with TRBJ2-7; 7 nucleotides align to TRBD1. CDR3 length: 10 amino acids. Germline values: CDR1 SQVTM, CDR2 ANQGSEA. Trimming removed 7 bases from V and 5 bases from J; junction bases left unmatched: 2.

This chain uses TRBV2 with TRBJ1-5, with TRBD1 as a possible D gene (6 bases). Deletions cut 6 bases from V and 6 bases from J, with 15 bases between. This CDR3 has 14 amino acids. CDR1 SNHLY and CDR2 FYNNEI come from the germline V gene. The DNA for the CDR3 is TGTGCCAGCAGCTTGGCCAGGGGAGCTCAGCCCCAGCATTTT. This translates into CASSLARGAQPQHF.

This clonotype was picked up a small number of times. The chain uses TRBV4-1 and TRBJ2-7; D unclear. The germline V gene has CDR1 MGHRA and CDR2 YSYEKL. Deletions cut 5 bases from V and 2 bases from J, with 16 bases between. This CDR3 is 15 amino acids long. CDR3 sequence reads: CASSSRADGAYEQYF. The CDR3 DNA reads as TGCGCCAGCAGCTCTCGGGCCGACGGCGCCTACGAGCAGTACTTC.

This chain connects TRBV18 to TRBJ2-7; D could derive from TRBD1 or TRBD2 (5 bases each). Trimming took 2 bases from V and 3 from J, leaving 14 bases between them. Germline CDR1 KGHSH, CDR2 LQKENI. The CDR3 is made up of 15 amino acids. The CDR3 loop reads CASSPRPRGLYEQYF. The CDR3 DNA sequence: TGTGCCAGCTCACCAAGGCCTCGGGGCCTCTACGAGCAGTACTTC.

V is TRBV30 and J is TRBJ1-1; D not certain. This CDR3 has 14 residues. Trimming took 0 bases from V and 3 from J, leaving 11 bases between them. Germline assignment: CDR1 GTSNPN and CDR2 SVGIG (reference sequence). DNA for the CDR3: TGTGCCTGGAGTGTACTTTTCGGAGACACTGAAGCTTTCTTT. Translating gives CAWSVLFGDTEAFF. Together with reference TRBV30 and TRBJ1-1, the CDR3 gives the full variable domain: SQTIHQWPATLVQPVGSPLSLECTVEGTSNPNLYWYRQAAGRGLQLLFYSVGIGQISSEVPQNLSASRPQDRQFILSSKKLLLSDSGFYLCAWSVLFGDTEAFFGQGTRLTVV.

Remarks on this clonotype: With only one base between it and a far larger clone, this is likely a read error. The rearrangement uses TRBV11-2 and TRBJ2-7, with 9 bases fitting TRBD2. Germline V lookup: CDR1 SGHAT, CDR2 FQNNGV. J was trimmed by 7 bases and V by 4 bases; bases with no gene match: 11. This CDR3 is built from 15 residues. CDR3 loop: CASSSGTSSRNEQYF. The CDR3 region has the DNA TGTGCCAGCAGCTCCGGGACTAGCTCTCGGAATGAGCAGTACTTC.

This clonotype was counted many times. The V call is TRBV12-3 or TRBV12-4, the J call TRBJ2-1, with 14 bases aligning to TRBD2. With 5 bases clipped from V and 9 bases from J, the junction kept 15 bases outside the gene matches. The CDR3 length is 18 residues. The CDR3 sequence: CASSPQGSTSGRAGEQFF. The DNA of the CDR3 is TGTGCCAGCAGTCCGCAAGGTTCGACTAGCGGGAGGGCCGGTGAGCAGTTCTTC.

J is TRBJ1-4 and V is TRBV4-2; maybe TRBD1 (6 bases). CDR1 LGHNA and CDR2 YNFKEQ come from the germline V gene. V gave up 0 bases and J gave up 7 bases, with 12 bases separating them. The CDR3 has 15 amino acids. CDR3 DNA: TGTGCCAGCAGCCAAGATACGGACAGCGGTGAAAAACTGTTTTTT. Amino acid sequence: CASSQDTDSGEKLFF.

This clonotype was seen at least ten times. This rearrangement joins TRBV27 to TRBJ1-1; TRBD1 matches at 11 bases. Germline V gene data show CDR1 as MNHEY and CDR2 as SMNVEV (reference sequence). J lost 2 bases, V lost 6 bases, and 8 bases had no gene match. The CDR3 has 16 amino acids. CDR3 DNA sequence: TGTGCCAGCAGGCCAGGACAGGGGGCTTCTAACACTGAAGCTTTCTTT. Amino acid sequence: CASRPGQGASNTEAFF.

This rearrangement joins TRBV7-9 to TRBJ2-3, with a weak D call TRBD1 (5 bases). Looked up from germline, CDR1 is SEHNR and CDR2 is FQNEAQ (reference sequence). The V gene lost 5 bases and the J gene lost 1 base, with 16 bases spanning the gap. There are 16 residues in the CDR3. The CDR3 spells CASSAQGTHGTDTQYF. The CDR3 DNA follows: TGTGCCAGCAGCGCGCAGGGAACCCATGGCACAGATACGCAGTATTTT. Combining the CDR3 with reference TRBV7-9 and TRBJ2-3 gives the whole variable domain DTGVSQNPRHKITKRGQNVTFRCDPISEHNRLYWYRQTLGQGPEFLTYFQNEAQLEKSRLLSDRFSAERPKGSFSTLEIQRTEQGDSAMYLCASSAQGTHGTDTQYFGPGTRLTVL.

This clonotype turned up a few times. V usage is TRBV7-2 and J usage is TRBJ2-5; TRBD2 matches at 7 bases. V dropped 4 bases and J dropped 2; count of bases not matched to a gene: 10. Germline-derived CDR1 and CDR2 are SGHTA and FQGNSA. CDR3 length: 16 residues. The CDR3 spells CASSSLPGGLQETQYF. As DNA, the CDR3 is TGTGCCAGCAGCTCCCTTCCGGGAGGCCTTCAAGAGACCCAGTACTTC.

This CDR3 is CASSFHMRLAAKNEQYF. DNA for the CDR3: TGTGCCAGCAGTTTTCATATGCGGCTAGCGGCAAAGAACGAGCAGTACTTC. The chain is built from TRBV28 and TRBJ2-7; 7 bases are shared with TRBD2. The V gene end was trimmed by 3 bases and the J gene end by 5 bases; junction bases not matched to a gene: 16. This CDR3 region has 17 residues. Germline V gene sequence: CDR1 MDHEN, CDR2 SYDVKM.

This clonotype came up many times. The chain combines TRBV6-2 or TRBV6-3 with TRBJ2-1, with D perhaps given as TRBD1 or TRBD2 (5 bases each). Trimming took 4 bases from V and 5 from J, leaving 12 bases between them. This CDR3 comprises 14 residues. Germline V gives CDR1 MNHEY, CDR2 SVGEGT. The CDR3 sequence: CASSSRDGDNEQFF. The DNA for the CDR3 is TGTGCCAGCAGTTCAAGGGACGGGGACAATGAGCAGTTCTTC.

There are many counts of this clonotype. J is TRBJ2-3 and V is TRBV2; the D gene is possibly TRBD1 (5 bases). CDR1 is SNHLY, CDR2 FYNNEI, per germline. This CDR3 has 14 residues. V lost 8 bases and J lost 3, with 15 bases in between. The CDR3 nucleotides are TGTGCCAGCCCCCCGCCCAGGGCGACAGATACGCAGTATTTT. Protein product: CASPPPRATDTQYF.

The genes are TRBV5-1 and TRBJ1-2; D gene unclear. In germline, CDR1 is SGHRS, CDR2 YFSETQ. The V end was cut by 0 bases, the J end by 6 bases, with 12 bases between. The CDR3 is 14 residues long. The chain's CDR3 is CASSLGRVMDGYTF. The CDR3 bases are TGCGCCAGCAGCTTGGGGAGAGTAATGGATGGCTACACCTTC.

This chain connects TRBV5-1 to TRBJ2-5, with D perhaps TRBD2 (6 bases). The CDR3 extends over 15 amino acids. From germline, CDR1 is SGHRS and CDR2 YFSETQ. Trimming shortened V by 1 base and J by 3 bases, and 13 bases separated the two germline ends. The CDR3 is CASSLYGGKEETQYF. The DNA of the CDR3 is TGCGCCAGCAGCTTGTATGGAGGGAAAGAAGAGACCCAGTACTTC.

There are many counts of this clonotype. This chain joins TRBV28 and TRBJ2-7; TRBD1 might be the D (5 bases). The V gene lost 6 bases and the J gene lost 3 bases, with 15 bases spanning the gap. The length of the CDR3 is 14 residues. The germline gives CDR1 MDHEN, CDR2 SYDVKM. The CDR3 protein is CASRTAGPSYEQYF. The CDR3 DNA sequence: TGTGCCAGCAGAACCGCAGGGCCGAGCTACGAGCAGTACTTC.

This clonotype was counted between two and nine times. The chain uses TRBV6-1 and TRBJ2-1; a possible D gene is TRBD1 (6 bases). Between the trimmed V and J ends, which lost 5 bases and 5 bases, there was a span of 13 bases. The CDR3 totals 14 residues. From germline, CDR1 is MNHNS and CDR2 SASEGT. CDR3 nucleotides: TGTGCCAGCAGTAAACAGGGCCGGCACAATGAGCAGTTCTTC. It yields the protein CASSKQGRHNEQFF.

This clonotype was observed at least ten times. The V and J genes are TRBV7-9 and TRBJ2-1; D perhaps matches TRBD2 (6 bases). V lost 5 bases and J 0 bases, leaving 17 bases between the germline ends. Germline-derived CDR1 and CDR2 are SEHNR and FQNEAQ (reference sequence). This CDR3 is built from 17 residues. The CDR3: CASSVGQRVSSYNEQFF. As DNA, the CDR3 is TGTGCCAGCAGCGTCGGCCAGCGGGTCAGCTCCTACAATGAGCAGTTCTTC.

This clonotype was seen ten or more times. The chain carries TRBV12-3 or TRBV12-4 and TRBJ2-2; TRBD2 aligns across 9 bases. V trimming: 4 bases; J trimming: 3 bases; junction bases outside the gene matches: 18. The CDR3 loop spans 20 amino acids. CDR3 sequence: CASSSPALAGVGFYTGELFF. DNA for the CDR3: TGTGCCAGCAGTTCACCGGCGTTAGCGGGAGTAGGGTTTTACACCGGGGAGCTGTTTTTT.